The 12 T cell receptor beta chains below come from one sample, sequenced in a study of spatial heterogeneity in lung cancer (dated by TCRdb to about 2019). The sample's time point label, in plain terms: sample taken at primary tumor resection. TCR sequencing used whole RNA extracted from tumor and nontumor lung tissue, or from cryopreserved PBMC samples, without cell sorting. To prepare the library, 5' RACE was applied. The instrument was a NextSeq 500. Through fastp at Q25 and MiXCR, TCRdb rebuilt clones from the public reads, retaining in-frame beta chains. Each entry merges the rows of one CDR3 protein and shows their most common DNA and genes. In this sample the table shows tens of thousands of distinct CDR3 sequences, roughly 7% of which occur a single time. The top ten clonotypes cover 2.9% of the sample. The sequencing used PBMCs, collected at surgery. These TCRs come from a female donor with early-stage non-small cell lung cancer.

This clonotype showed up many times. The V and J genes are TRBV20-1 and TRBJ2-2; tentative D call: TRBD1 (5 bases). V was shortened by 6 bases and J by 5 bases, with 19 bases between the two germline ends. The CDR3 covers 15 residues. The V gene's germline CDR1 is DFQATT and CDR2 SNEGSKA (reference sequence). The CDR3 DNA reads TGCAGTGCCAGGTCCCCTAAAGGGGTAACCGGGGAGCTGTTTTTT. Its translation is CSARSPKGVTGELFF.

This clonotype occurred a few times. The chain couples TRBV6-5 to TRBJ2-2; D gene unclear. The germline V gene has CDR1 MNHEY and CDR2 SVGAGI. The CDR3 has 15 amino acids. V was shortened by 6 bases and J by 4 bases, with 15 bases between the two germline ends. CDR3 protein: CASSRSSTGTGELFF. CDR3 in DNA: TGTGCCAGCAGCAGATCTAGTACGGGCACCGGGGAGCTGTTTTTT.

In its sample, this clonotype was seen many times. This chain links TRBV5-1 with TRBJ2-1; D not certain. Deletions cut 1 base from V and 8 bases from J, with 10 bases between. This CDR3 has 13 residues. Germline CDR1 is SGHRS and CDR2 is YFSETQ. As DNA, the CDR3 is TGCGCCAGCAGCTTGTCAGCAATAGATGAGCAGTTCTTC. Translating gives CASSLSAIDEQFF.

This clonotype was counted ten times or more. V and J are TRBV2 and TRBJ1-2; no firm D call. The CDR3 is made up of 12 amino acids. Looked up from germline, CDR1 is SNHLY and CDR2 is FYNNEI. Trimming took off 4 bases at V and 5 bases at J, with 8 bases between the two ends. CDR3 nucleotides: TGTGCCAGCAGTGGGCAAGCATATGGCTACACCTTC. As protein: CASSGQAYGYTF.

This clonotype was recorded many times. This chain joins TRBV11-1 and TRBJ2-4, with D hard to call. Trimming removed 1 base from V and 4 bases from J, with 14 bases in between. Germline V lookup: CDR1 SGHAT, CDR2 FQDESV (reference sequence). The CDR3 consists of 16 residues. The CDR3 DNA follows: TGTGCCAGCAGCTTAGACCCGACCGGCCTTAAAAACATTCAGTACTTC. Protein product: CASSLDPTGLKNIQYF.

This clonotype was seen at least ten times. The chain's CDR3 is CASSLRDRVTGELFF. CDR3 sequence (DNA): TGTGCCAGCAGCTTAAGGGACCGAGTCACCGGGGAGCTGTTTTTT. The chain carries TRBV11-2 and TRBJ2-2, with D perhaps assigned TRBD1 or TRBD2 (5 bases each). The germline V gene encodes CDR1 SGHAT and CDR2 FQNNGV. V gave up 2 bases and J gave up 4 bases, with 11 bases separating them. The CDR3 sequence is 15 residues long. The complete variable domain, with remaining parts taken from reference TRBV11-2 and TRBJ2-2, reads EAGVAQSPRYKIIEKRQSVAFWCNPISGHATLYWYQQILGQGPKLLIQFQNNGVVDDSQLPKDRFSAERLKGVDSTLKIQPAKLEDSAVYLCASSLRDRVTGELFFGEGSRLTVL.

The chain recombines TRBV11-2 with TRBJ2-3, with TRBD2 matching over 7 bases. The V gene's germline CDR1 is SGHAT and CDR2 FQNNGV. The J segment lost 5 bases and the V segment lost 2 bases, leaving 7 bases of the junction unmatched. The CDR3 totals 15 residues. The DNA of the CDR3 is TGTGCCAGCAGCTTACGGGGAGGGGCGGTAGATACGCAGTATTTT. Its protein product is CASSLRGGAVDTQYF. Supplemented by reference TRBV11-2 and TRBJ2-3, the full variable domain reads EAGVAQSPRYKIIEKRQSVAFWCNPISGHATLYWYQQILGQGPKLLIQFQNNGVVDDSQLPKDRFSAERLKGVDSTLKIQPAKLEDSAVYLCASSLRGGAVDTQYFGPGTRLTVL.

This clonotype was seen repeatedly, ten times or more. This sequence joins TRBV20-1 and TRBJ2-7; 11 positions match TRBD1. Germline V CDR1 and CDR2: DFQATT, SNEGSKA (reference sequence). The CDR3 runs 11 residues. CDR3 bases: TGCAGCGGACAGGGGGCTTACGAGCAGTACTTC. It yields the protein CSGQGAYEQYF.

The chain is built from TRBV3-1 and TRBJ2-6, with D uncertain. Looked up from germline, CDR1 is LGHDT and CDR2 is YNNKEL (reference sequence). V was trimmed by 1 base and J by 0 bases, leaving 16 bases between them. This CDR3 comprises 19 residues. CDR3 protein: CASSQGHGSPPSGANVLTF. The CDR3, as DNA: TGTGCCAGCAGCCAAGGACACGGGTCTCCTCCCTCTGGGGCCAACGTCCTGACTTTC.

This clonotype was counted many times. The chain couples TRBV5-1 to TRBJ1-6; the D gene is possibly TRBD1 (5 bases). CDR3 size: 14 residues. V was cut by 3 bases and J by 10 bases, with 14 bases left in between. In germline, CDR1 is SGHRS, CDR2 YFSETQ. In DNA, the CDR3 is TGCGCCAGCAGCTCTCAGGGCCCTGAATCACCCCTCCACTTT. This translates into CASSSQGPESPLHF.

This clonotype has a count of ten or more. The chain joins TRBV14 to TRBJ2-7, with D possibly being TRBD1 or TRBD2 (5 bases each). CDR1 and CDR2 from the germline V gene are SGHDN and FVKESK. The V gene lost 0 bases and the J gene lost 2 bases, with 20 bases spanning the gap. This CDR3 contains 18 residues. DNA of the CDR3: TGTGCCAGCAGCCAAGATGGGGCGGGTGGAGCAAACCCCTACGAGCAGTACTTC. Residues: CASSQDGAGGANPYEQYF.

This clonotype occurred many times. The CDR3 region has the DNA TGTGCCAGCATAAGGGGCTACAGCACAGATACGCAGTATTTT. Its protein product is CASIRGYSTDTQYF. The chain combines TRBV2 with TRBJ2-3, with TRBD1 as a possible D gene (5 bases). V lost 7 bases and J 0 bases, leaving 11 bases between the germline ends. CDR1 is SNHLY and CDR2 is FYNNEI in the germline V gene. This CDR3 region has 14 residues.